A selection of T cell receptor beta chains follows, all from one sample in a study of cytomegalovirus exposure and HLA in healthy donors. Method: immunoSEQ multiplex PCR; TCRdb's copy keeps in-frame clones and lacks some. The sample contains 150,000 to 200,000 clones, about 82% of which appear only once. The sample comprised PBMCs. The receptors derive from a man aged 25 to 40 in good health and CMV-seropositive. The CDR3 runs from the conserved cysteine through the conserved F or W.

V gene,J gene,CDR3 protein
TRBV5-1,TRBJ1-6,CASSMDRTDSSPLHF
TRBV11-2,TRBJ2-5,CASSGWGLAGIETQYF
TRBV7-9,TRBJ1-5,CASSLGQGQGPQHF
TRBV7-9,TRBJ2-7,CASSSVSQGAYEQYF
TRBV5-4,TRBJ2-3,CASSWGGRWDTDTQYF
TRBV27,TRBJ2-7,CASSGAIYEQYF
TRBV7-7,TRBJ2-5,CASSLSGTRGETQYF
TRBV21-1,TRBJ2-5,CASSIETSGALQETQYF
TRBV7-9,TRBJ2-7,CASSLMGGAQYF
TRBV5-1,TRBJ2-3,CASSLPTGAGTDTQYF
TRBV4-1,TRBJ2-7,CASSQLQDGGYGQYF
TRBV15,TRBJ1-1,CATSRSSRGGTEAFF
TRBV19,TRBJ2-7,CASTAGTGLYEQYF
TRBV30,TRBJ1-2,CAWLEGQESNYGYTF
TRBV2,TRBJ2-2,CARLGANTGELFF
TRBV29-1,TRBJ2-7,CSVEGTSRANEQYF
TRBV9,TRBJ2-1,CASSVGSSGGGYGYNEQFF
TRBV9,TRBJ2-1,CASSVLAGGHYNEQFF
TRBV6-5,TRBJ1-1,CASSYIGGRTEAFF
TRBV5-1,TRBJ2-3,CASNPGTVSTDTQYF
TRBV19,TRBJ2-2,CASGTRTGYTGELFF
TRBV5-5,TRBJ1-6,CASSVRDVLLAPLHF
TRBV5-4,TRBJ1-6,CASSLDYPAGNSPLHF
TRBV23-1,TRBJ1-6,CASSQSSRIHYSPLHF
TRBV29-1,TRBJ1-2,CSVERGWAGVNYGYTF
TRBV6-6,TRBJ2-7,CASSPEGESEQYF
TRBV7-3,TRBJ2-6,CASSLIPPDRSPLYSGANVLTF
TRBV7-7,TRBJ2-7,CASSLETGSHEQYF
TRBV4-1,TRBJ2-2,CASSQDPSRPGELFF
TRBV10-1,TRBJ2-2,CASRGQGGTGELFF
TRBV10-3,TRBJ2-2,CAISGLAGGIGTGELFF
TRBV4-3,TRBJ2-7,CASSQGAGGSYEQYF
TRBV4-3,TRBJ1-2,CASSPGLLSWDNYGYTF
TRBV5-1,TRBJ2-3,CASRTPQGDNPFKVTDTQYF
TRBV29-1,TRBJ2-6,CSVTGRRDREPAGANVLTF
TRBV15,TRBJ1-1,CATSTGGENTEAFF
TRBV19,TRBJ2-3,CASSIPRGGDTQYF
TRBV15,TRBJ1-2,CATSSGTRRADDYYGYTF
TRBV4-1,TRBJ2-1,CASSQDREFHEQFF
TRBV4-3,TRBJ2-5,CASSLTGHLQETQYF
TRBV5-1,TRBJ2-7,CASSLLWDRAPYEQYF
TRBV4-1,TRBJ1-5,CASSQERVPNQPQHF
TRBV29-1,TRBJ2-7,CSVAYRPSDEQYF
TRBV19,TRBJ2-3,CASSPPGTSAPDTQYF
TRBV6-5,TRBJ2-5,CASRRQGGETQYF
TRBV11-2,TRBJ1-2,CASSAGVYGYTF
TRBV5-1,TRBJ1-1,CASSLALTGMNTEAFF
TRBV7-2,TRBJ2-2,CASSNPSTGSRKTGELFF
TRBV16,TRBJ1-2,CASSPADGGGFGYGYTF
TRBV23-1,TRBJ2-7,CASSQCSGSYEQYF